The TCR beta chain under discussion was sequenced for a study of human T cells and chemical hapten exposure (TCRdb year 2021). With regard to the full study: For sensitization, 2% DPC in acetone was applied to a roughly 2 cm by roughly 2 cm area of upper inner arm skin. Throughout the approximately 22-week study period, patients were also given weekly therapeutic DPC doses on the scalp. Patch testing was performed on the upper back with Finn chambers containing 0.01% DPC, and the patch tests were scored after 6 days according to International Contact Dermatitis Research Group standards. Most of the patients in the cohort were female, and the cohort covered alopecia areata with under or over 50% scalp involvement, alopecia totalis and alopecia universalis. The libraries were sequenced as a pool, and the TCR yield per sample differed mostly because of small variations in library volumes within the pool. Peripheral blood TCR repertoire changes were tracked in vivo in alopecia patients during primary and secondary sensitization to the hapten diphenylcyclopropenone (DPC). Blood samples were taken from patients before sensitization (week 0) and at 2, 6 and about 24 weeks after DPC sensitization. For TCR sequencing, blood came from twenty-nine alopecia patients at anywhere from one to four time points (pre-sensitization, 2, 6 and 24 weeks).

General findings and caveats noted by the study authors: Because all patients had alopecia, a presumed autoimmune disease, the immune response of the patients might differ from that of healthy individuals. Compared with pre-sensitization or healthy control sets, expanded TCRs formed significantly more large CDR3 similarity clusters, which is consistent with antigen-driven responses. Repeated subsampling changed both the strength of the expansion versus patch-test correlation and the threshold at which the correlation became significant. DPC sensitization did not change how many TCRs were above 1 in 1000 frequency, and no evidence was found of alterations in global repertoire structure. A positive correlation was found between the number of PT1 expanded TCRs and patch test score, with significance reached at thresholds 8, 16 and 32 but not 4.

From its cysteine to its phenylalanine, the CDR3 spans 14 amino acids. Left in the record is the CDR3 DNA by itself, 42 bases read in frame from the first base. CDR1 and CDR2, per the germline V gene (reference sequence), are DFQATT and SNEGSKA. Here V drops 5 bases and J drops 1 base, and the junction holds 7 bases not matched to any gene. This clonotype was seen a few times. Its antigen is still unknown. Per-base qualities were not stored, and no clone one base away is much larger. The library was obtained by RACE. Instrument used: NextSeq 500. Library preparation attached unique molecular identifiers to individual cDNA molecules for quantitative, reproducible TCR counting. Both TCR alpha and TCR beta chains were sequenced from each blood RNA sample. The original pipeline was this. The median number of TCRs per sample was over 85,000, ranging from roughly 23,224 to 690,600. The Decombinator software suite was used to annotate the V, J and CDR3 of the TCR reads. For the PS versus PT1 abundance plots, all samples were subsampled to the same number of TCRs (28,000). TCRs were defined as expanded if absent before sensitization and observed at least eight times at the 2-week time point. TCRdb cleaned the public reads at Q25 with fastp, built clones with MiXCR and kept in-frame beta chains. When rows share a CDR3 protein, they turn into one entry using the most common DNA and genes. These V and J calls rely on TCRdb rather than the paper's analysis. The sample table records about 190,000 distinct CDR3 sequences; approximately 24% of these occur just once. The ten largest clones add up to under 2.5% of the sample.

According to the study, the label for this sample's time point signals: patch test 3, about 24 weeks after DPC sensitization. The sample's treatment or condition label, in plain terms: therapeutic diphenylcyclopropenone sensitization with weekly scalp DPC. At every patch-test visit, the blood draw took place before the patch test was put on. Eligible patients were aged 18 to 70, diagnosed with alopecia, deemed suitable for DPC therapy, and excluded if pregnant. Total RNA was extracted from unfractionated whole blood collected in Tempus Blood RNA tubes. The TCR was taken from a woman aged 40 to 55 with alopecia areata. Some clones in this sample may be carry-over from other donors' samples. The starting material was whole blood, obtained in connection with sensitization to the hapten diphenylcyclopropenone (DPC). The chain joins TRBV20-1 to TRBJ2-5, with TRBD1 identical over 7 junction bases. The DNA reads as follows: TGCAGTGCTCTGGACAGGTGGACCCAAGAGACCCAGTACTTC. Its translation is CSALDRWTQETQYF.